The rows below give T cell receptor beta chains drawn from one sample of a study of somatic mutations in T cells in chronic GVHD. Sequenced by immunoSEQ multiplex PCR; TCRdb stores in-frame clones only, minus some. The repertoire includes about 1,700 clones, about 63% of them detected once, and around 59% sits in the top ten. Sequenced material: CD8+ T cells from blood. The source is a male patient between 50 and 60 years old with chronic graft-versus-host disease. Some T cells may originate from the graft donor. Each CDR3 is given with its conserved first and last residue. Each record gives: J gene, D gene, clone size, V gene, CDR3 protein, CDR3 DNA. The D gene is left open where the match is weak. Not every row has a clone size; where given, it reads once, few, many or a size class.

TRBJ2-5,TRBD2,.,TRBV7-7,CASSLESTSGEFQETQYF,TGTGCTAGCAGCTTAGAGAGTACTAGCGGAGAGTTCCAAGAGACCCAGTACTTC
TRBJ2-5,.,.,TRBV18,CASSPAGVEETQYF,TGTGCCAGCTCACCGGCAGGGGTAGAAGAGACCCAGTACTTC
TRBJ1-1,.,.,TRBV27,CASSLLGGYDTEAFF,TGTGCCAGCAGTTTATTGGGGGGGTATGACACTGAAGCTTTCTTT
TRBJ2-2,TRBD1,few,TRBV29-1,CSVGGQGNGIAGELFF,TGCAGCGTTGGGGGACAGGGCAATGGGATAGCCGGGGAGCTGTTTTTT
TRBJ2-7,TRBD1,.,TRBV13,CASSSPGTGDIYEQYF,TGTGCCAGCAGCTCGCCGGGGACAGGGGACATCTACGAGCAGTACTTC
TRBJ1-2,.,.,TRBV7-9,CASSSGEGDYGYTF,TGTGCCAGCAGCTCAGGGGAAGGAGACTATGGCTACACCTTC
TRBJ1-3,TRBD1,.,TRBV28,CASSLLRQGVGNTIYF,TGTGCCAGCAGTTTGCTGAGACAGGGGGTTGGAAACACCATATATTTT
TRBJ1-5,.,.,TRBV27,CASSLSRGLRPQHF,TGTGCCAGCAGTTTAAGCCGGGGGTTAAGGCCCCAGCATTTT
TRBJ1-5,.,once,TRBV28,CASSPLGLAFLQPQHF,TGTGCCAGCAGTCCTTTGGGACTGGCTTTCCTACAGCCCCAGCATTTT
TRBJ2-7,TRBD1,few,TRBV7-6,CASSLEQGALYEQYF,TGTGCCAGCAGCTTAGAACAGGGGGCTCTCTACGAGCAGTACTTC
TRBJ2-7,.,.,TRBV27,CASSLSGANEQYF,TGTGCCAGCAGTTTATCGGGGGCTAACGAGCAGTACTTC
TRBJ2-7,.,.,TRBV9,CASSATRGEQYF,TGTGCCAGCAGCGCGACCCGGGGGGAGCAGTACTTC
TRBJ1-2,TRBD1,once,TRBV9,CASSPIHSGTGSGGYTF,TGTGCCAGCAGCCCTATACACTCCGGGACAGGGTCCGGTGGCTACACCTTC
TRBJ2-2,.,.,TRBV7-9,CASSLMGARATGELFF,TGTGCCAGCAGCCTTATGGGGGCGCGGGCCACCGGGGAGCTGTTTTTT
TRBJ1-2,.,.,TRBV7-9,CASSFGRAYGYTF,TGTGCCAGCAGCTTCGGCAGGGCTTATGGCTACACCTTC
TRBJ2-3,TRBD1,.,TRBV28,CASSFFDRATDTQYF,TGTGCCAGCAGTTTCTTTGACAGGGCCACAGATACGCAGTATTTT
TRBJ2-7,.,.,TRBV5-1,CASSSTETYEQYF,TGCGCCAGCAGTTCTACAGAAACCTACGAGCAGTACTTC
TRBJ2-7,.,once,TRBV28,CASSSRTPSYEQYF,TGTGCCAGCAGTTCACGGACTCCATCCTACGAGCAGTACTTC
TRBJ1-1,.,.,TRBV14,CASSQEMSNTEAFF,TGTGCCAGCAGCCAAGAGATGAGCAACACTGAAGCTTTCTTT
TRBJ2-7,TRBD2,.,TRBV2,CASTLADSYEQYF,TGTGCCAGCACTCTAGCGGATTCCTACGAGCAGTACTTC
TRBJ2-6,.,.,TRBV27,CASAAGGSGANVLTF,TGTGCCAGCGCCGCCGGGGGCTCTGGGGCCAACGTCCTGACTTTC
TRBJ2-1,.,once,TRBV7-9,CASSQNRVEQFF,TGTGCCAGCAGCCAAAACAGGGTTGAGCAGTTCTTC
TRBJ1-1,.,medium-sized,TRBV25-1,CASSGGGRTEAFF,TGTGCCAGCAGTGGAGGGGGAAGGACTGAAGCTTTCTTT
TRBJ2-7,TRBD1,few,TRBV7-8,CASSGLTGASSYEQYF,TGTGCCAGCAGCGGCCTGACAGGGGCAAGCTCCTACGAGCAGTACTTC
TRBJ2-1,TRBD2,few,TRBV7-8,CASSGGTSGNEQFF,TGTGCCAGCAGCGGAGGGACTAGCGGCAATGAGCAGTTCTTC
TRBJ2-2,TRBD2,.,TRBV25-1,CASSEPVGGVSAGELFF,TGTGCCAGCAGTGAACCGGTGGGAGGGGTATCAGCCGGGGAGCTGTTTTTT
TRBJ1-5,TRBD1,.,TRBV19,CASSTWDRGKPQHF,TGTGCCAGTAGTACTTGGGACAGGGGGAAGCCCCAGCATTTT